The clone carrying this T cell receptor (beta chain) was recorded many times. What it recognizes is unknown. V was pared by 1 base and J by 3 bases, with 5 bases of the junction left unmatched. The CDR3 is made up of 15 amino acids. Germline CDR1 is LGHNA and CDR2 is YNFKEQ. TCRdb independently ran MiXCR on the 5' RACE reads; one entry per CDR3 protein. Among about 33,000 distinct CDR3 sequences, around 15% were seen once, and the ten largest hold 25% to 35%. This sample was taken from a study of CD8 T cells in ankylosing spondylitis. Study observations and caveats: In reactive arthritis synovial fluid and blood, some motif variants had been reported before. Disease-associated clonotypes exhibited CD8+ identity and were relatively infrequent in peripheral blood.

This sequence originates from a male donor with ankylosing spondylitis. The sample was synovial fluid, either unsorted or a sorted T cell fraction (not recorded which). V usage is TRBV4-2 and J usage is TRBJ2-7; 8 bases match TRBD2. CDR3 sequence: CASSQVASGFYEQYF. CDR3 bases: TGTGCCAGCAGCCAAGTTGCTAGCGGGTTCTACGAGCAGTACTTC.